This TCR beta chain stems from a study of T cells in Graves' hyperthyroidism and ophthalmopathy. Study details: Once the initial diagnosis was made, peripheral blood was obtained before any treatment. Overall study results and limits: In the analysis, a 13 V-J model separated ophthalmopathy from stable hyperthyroidism.

This clonotype has a handful of counts. Its antigen is unidentified. Using RNA transcripts as the source, TCR beta CDR3 regions were amplified. An initial round of RT-PCR targeting the TCR CDR3 relied on the HTBI primer set. TCRdb analysed the multiplex PCR reads with MiXCR anew, one entry per CDR3 protein. Of 330,000 or so distinct CDR3 sequences detected, approximately 19% appear once; the ten largest clones hold about 40%. The junction had 6 bases not matched to a gene; V was cut back by 4 bases and J by 5 bases. The CDR3 runs to 15 residues. Looked up from germline, CDR1 is SGHRS and CDR2 is YFSETQ. In making diagnoses, clinical symptoms, serum thyroxine and TRAb, thyroid ultrasound and orbital computed tomography were all used.

V gene TRBV5-1 combines with J gene TRBJ2-7, with 13 nucleotides matching TRBD2. The TCR originated in a man aged 45 to 65 with Graves' ophthalmopathy. Sequenced: blood. The CDR3 region has the DNA TGCGCCAGCAGCGCTACTAGCGGGAGGGCCCACGAGCAGTACTTC. It is translated as CASSATSGRAHEQYF.